This T cell receptor beta chain was obtained from a study of blood T cell repertoires in COVID-19. Method: immunoSEQ multiplex PCR; TCRdb's copy keeps in-frame clones and lacks some. The table lists approximately 76,000 clones, more than 75% of them singletons. Deletions cut 5 bases from V and 2 bases from J, with 9 bases between. The CDR3 covers 13 residues. This receptor was taken from a human donor in a cohort sampled during active COVID-19. The rearrangement joins TRBV12-3 or TRBV12-4 to TRBJ1-1, with a tentative D call TRBD1 (5 bases). The source material was peripheral blood. DNA of the CDR3: TGTGCCAGCAGTCCGGACACAAACACTGAAGCTTTCTTT. It yields the protein CASSPDTNTEAFF.